This entry is about one T cell receptor beta chain. CDR1 and CDR2 (germline): KGHSH, LQKENI. V gave up 10 bases and J gave up 7 bases, with 22 bases separating them. The CDR3 is made up of 14 amino acids. There were TCR beta CDR3 regions amplified from RNA transcripts. The HTBI primer set drove a first-round RT-PCR of the TCR CDR3. TCRdb called the multiplex PCR reads again in MiXCR, with one record for every CDR3 protein. The sample carries approximately 400,000 distinct CDR3 sequences, about 15% recorded once. The data originate from a study of T cells in Graves' hyperthyroidism and ophthalmopathy. The receptor was isolated from a woman aged 25 to 39 with Graves' hyperthyroidism. The chain has TRBV18 and TRBJ1-2; weak D call: TRBD1 (5 bases). The sequencing input was blood. Here the CDR3 reads CATGNGSGRPGYTF. The CDR3 DNA follows: TGTGCCACCGGAAACGGTTCAGGGCGACCTGGCTACACCTTC.